This T cell receptor (beta chain) derives from a study of blood T cell repertoires in COVID-19. The table came from immunoSEQ multiplex PCR; TCRdb's copy has only in-frame clones and leaves some out. The sample contains some 240,000 clones, 75% to 85% of which appear only once. Germline loops: CDR1 SEHNR, CDR2 FQNEAQ (reference sequence). V lost 3 bases, J lost 9 bases, and 6 bases stayed unmatched. This CDR3 region has 14 residues. The clonotype originates from a woman between 40 and 50 years old who had recovered from COVID-19. The sequenced sample was peripheral blood. The chain employs TRBV7-9 and TRBJ2-1; 9 bases fit TRBD2. CDR3 sequence (DNA): TGTGCCAGCAGCTTCTTAGCGGGGGATGGTGAGCAGTTCTTC. It specifies CASSFLAGDGEQFF.